This T cell receptor beta chain was observed in a study of cytomegalovirus exposure and HLA in healthy donors. Study-level points and caveats: A missense variant in DCLRE1C was later tied to TCR beta V- and J-gene trimming. Judged likely to be a sequencing artifact was a cluster of highly shared sequence variants. Evidence from a later analysis indicated that most CMV-associated TCR beta chains looked HLA-restricted.

This clone has a handful of counts. Its antigen is undetermined. In the PCR, 60 Vbeta and 13 Jbeta primers were used. Original processing methods: It was a later analysis that counted roughly 79 million unique TCR beta chains, of which approximately 9.9 million were shared. TCRdb keeps only in-frame clones here, not all; method: immunoSEQ multiplex PCR. For V, J and clone size, that table is used; D and trimming come from the DNA. This table has 100,000 or so clones, approximately 11% appearing once. The V gene's germline CDR1 is SGHNT and CDR2 YYREEE (reference sequence). This CDR3 region has 13 residues. V lost 2 bases and J lost 6; bases outside the gene matches: 5.

Sequenced input: PBMCs. V usage is TRBV5-4 and J usage is TRBJ2-7, with TRBD1 matching 7 bases. This sequence originates from a man aged 35-49 years in good health and CMV-seropositive. CDR3: CASSFGTASEQYF. In nucleotides, the CDR3 is TGTGCCAGCAGCTTCGGGACAGCGAGCGAGCAGTACTTC.